This entry lists 11 T cell receptor beta chains sequenced from one sample in a study of cytomegalovirus exposure and HLA in healthy donors. 13 Jbeta primers and 60 Vbeta primers were used for the PCR. This table comes from immunoSEQ multiplex PCR, and its TCRdb copy is limited to in-frame clones, with some not included. The table includes about 250,000 clones, roughly 80% detected once. Sequencing was carried out using PBMCs. Source of these receptors: a girl aged 2 to 9 in good health and CMV-seronegative.

The chain couples TRBV4-1 to TRBJ2-1; 14 bases agree with TRBD2. The CDR3 totals 17 residues. From germline, CDR1 is MGHRA and CDR2 YSYEKL. The V gene end was trimmed by 4 bases and the J gene end by 9 bases; junction bases not matched to a gene: 11. The chain's CDR3 is CASSRQPGLAGEGEQFF. For the CDR3, the DNA is TGCGCCAGCAGCCGTCAACCGGGACTAGCGGGGGAAGGTGAGCAGTTCTTC.

The chain links TRBV5-5 to TRBJ1-1, with D uncertain. The CDR3 consists of 11 residues. Trimming cost V 4 bases and J 5 bases, with 6 bases left between them. Germline V gene lookup returns CDR1 SGHKS and CDR2 YYEKEE (reference sequence). DNA of the CDR3: TGTGCCAGCAGCCTGCGAACTGAAGCTTTCTTT. Amino acids: CASSLRTEAFF.

This chain joins TRBV6-6 and TRBJ2-2; 8 nucleotides match TRBD2. V was pared by 7 bases and J by 6 bases, with 10 bases of the junction left unmatched. The CDR3 spans 15 residues. Germline V gene sequence: CDR1 MNHNY, CDR2 SVGAGI (reference sequence). For the CDR3, the DNA is TGTGCCAGCATAACGGGAGGGCCTTTGGCCGGGGAGCTGTTTTTT. It yields the protein CASITGGPLAGELFF.

V gene TRBV2 combines with J gene TRBJ2-7, with D tentatively TRBD1 (6 bases). CDR3 length: 12 amino acids. Germline CDR1 reads SNHLY; CDR2 reads FYNNEI. Trimming took 6 bases from V and 4 from J, leaving 10 bases between them. The CDR3 sequence is CASSSQGYEQYF. CDR3 bases: TGTGCCAGCAGCTCTCAGGGGTACGAGCAGTACTTC.

This chain links TRBV7-3 with TRBJ2-3; TRBD2 matches at 8 bases. Germline V CDR1 and CDR2: SGHTA, FQGTGA. The ends lost 1 base at V and 6 bases at J; junction bases unmatched: 3. The CDR3 length is 14 residues. CDR3 DNA sequence: TGTGCCAGCAGCTTAAATGGCGGGGGGGATACGCAGTATTTT. It codes for CASSLNGGGDTQYF.

The chain is built from TRBV19 and TRBJ1-5, with 9 bases fitting TRBD1. V lost 1 base to trimming and J lost 6 bases; unmatched junction nucleotides: 4. The germline V gene has CDR1 LNHDA and CDR2 SQIVND (reference sequence). The CDR3 loop spans 15 amino acids. DNA of the CDR3: TGTGCCAGTAGTATAGGGACAGGGGACTTTCAGCCCCAGCATTTT. It translates to CASSIGTGDFQPQHF.

The chain is built from TRBV27 and TRBJ2-7; maybe TRBD1 (5 bases). Per the germline V gene, CDR1 is MNHEY and CDR2 is SMNVEV (reference sequence). The CDR3 extends over 14 amino acids. Trimming took off 3 bases at V and 2 bases at J, with 11 bases between the two ends. The chain's CDR3 is CASSFQGPPYEQYF. The DNA of the CDR3 is TGTGCCAGCAGTTTCCAGGGTCCCCCCTACGAGCAGTACTTC.

V is TRBV28 and J is TRBJ1-4; D not certain. The CDR3 has 13 amino acids. V was trimmed by 6 bases and J by 8 bases, leaving 13 bases between them. The germline CDR1 and CDR2 sequences are MDHEN and SYDVKM. The CDR3 region has the DNA TGTGCCAGCAGCCTCATCACCGGGGAAAAACTGTTTTTT. Translated: CASSLITGEKLFF.

The rearrangement uses TRBV7-3 and TRBJ2-1, with unresolved D. The germline V gene has CDR1 SGHTA and CDR2 FQGTGA. The CDR3 is 14 residues long. Between the trimmed V and J ends, which lost 3 bases and 8 bases, there was a span of 14 bases. This CDR3 is CASSFGSGGDEQFF. The CDR3 bases are TGTGCCAGCAGCTTCGGATCGGGTGGCGATGAGCAGTTCTTC. The full variable domain, rest sourced from reference TRBV7-3 and TRBJ2-1, is GAGVSQTPSNKVTEKGKYVELRCDPISGHTALYWYRQSLGQGPEFLIYFQGTGAADDSGLPNDRFFAVRPEGSVSTLKIQRTERGDSAVYLCASSFGSGGDEQFFGPGTRLTVL.

This chain joins TRBV28 and TRBJ2-3, with 11 bases aligning to TRBD2. CDR3 size: 18 residues. The V and J ends lost 2 bases and 0 bases, in that order; junction bases with no gene match: 7. Germline V gene lookup returns CDR1 MDHEN and CDR2 SYDVKM. CDR3 protein: CASSLLLAGVDSTDTQYF. DNA for the CDR3: TGTGCCAGCAGTTTACTACTAGCGGGAGTCGATAGCACAGATACGCAGTATTTT. The variable domain in full, with the rest retrieved from reference TRBV28 and TRBJ2-3, is DVKVTQSSRYLVKRTGEKVFLECVQDMDHENMFWYRQDPGLGLRLIYFSYDVKMKEKGDIPEGYSVSREKKERFSLILESASTNQTSMYLCASSLLLAGVDSTDTQYFGPGTRLTVL.

The J gene is TRBJ2-7, the V gene TRBV5-1; the match to TRBD1 covers 7 bases. Germline CDR1 reads SGHRS; CDR2 reads YFSETQ. The CDR3 contains 15 residues. V lost 4 bases, J lost 0 bases, and 7 bases stayed unmatched. The CDR3, as DNA: TGCGCCAGCAGCCCCGGGACAGCCAGCTCCTACGAGCAGTACTTC. Translation gives CASSPGTASSYEQYF.